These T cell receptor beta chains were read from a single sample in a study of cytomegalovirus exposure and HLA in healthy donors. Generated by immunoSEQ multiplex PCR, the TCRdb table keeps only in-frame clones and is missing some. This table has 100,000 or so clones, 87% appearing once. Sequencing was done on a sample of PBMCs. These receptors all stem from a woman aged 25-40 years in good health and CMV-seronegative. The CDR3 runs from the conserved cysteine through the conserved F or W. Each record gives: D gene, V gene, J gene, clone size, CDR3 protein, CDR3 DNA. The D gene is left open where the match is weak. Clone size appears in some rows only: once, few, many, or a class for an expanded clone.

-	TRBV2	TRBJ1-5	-	CASSDGSYQPQHF	TGTGCCAGCAGTGACGGTAGCTATCAGCCCCAGCATTTT
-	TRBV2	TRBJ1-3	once	CASTGAAANTIYF	TGTGCCAGCACTGGGGCCGCGGCGAACACCATATATTTT
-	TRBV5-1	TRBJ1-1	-	CASSGLEGAFF	TGCGCCAGCAGCGGACTGGAGGGAGCTTTCTTT
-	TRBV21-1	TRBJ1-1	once	CASSKQPDWAGTGGWRTEAFF	TGTGCCAGCAGCAAACAGCCGGACTGGGCCGGGACAGGGGGCTGGCGCACTGAAGCTTTCTTT
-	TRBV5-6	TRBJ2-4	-	CASSLVGRSPQYF	TGTGCCAGCAGCTTGGTGGGCAGGTCGCCTCAGTACTTC
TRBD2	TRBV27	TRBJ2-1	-	CASSLLVGGAYNEQFF	TGTGCCAGCAGTTTACTGGTCGGGGGGGCCTACAATGAGCAGTTCTTC
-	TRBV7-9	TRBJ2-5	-	CASSLPIGLQETQYF	TGTGCCAGCAGCCTCCCTATCGGACTACAAGAGACCCAGTACTTC
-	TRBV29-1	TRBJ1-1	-	CSVGQAIPEAFF	TGCAGCGTTGGGCAGGCGATCCCTGAAGCTTTCTTT
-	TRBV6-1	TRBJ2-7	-	CASSLGLPPYEQYF	TGTGCCAGCAGCTTGGGACTGCCTCCCTACGAGCAGTACTTC
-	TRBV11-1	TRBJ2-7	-	CASSFDIRGKTYEQYF	TGTGCCAGCAGCTTTGACATCAGGGGTAAAACTTACGAGCAGTACTTC
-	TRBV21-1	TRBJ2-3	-	CASSKGTTTSTDTQYF	TGTGCCAGCAGCAAGGGGACTACTACTAGCACAGATACGCAGTATTTT